This entry is about one T cell receptor beta chain. This entry is derived from a study of PD-L1 blockade in urothelial cancer. The wider study: Atezolizumab at 1,200 mg intravenously every 3 weeks was started by patients at some point between 2014 and 2016. The authors examined blood 3 weeks (second dose) and 6 weeks after treatment start. Typically, measured as a median, blood samples had approximately 130,000 T cells.

This CDR3 has 15 residues. With V trimmed by 2 bases and J by 3 bases, 2 bases remained unmatched. CDR1 and CDR2 from the germline V gene are ENHRY and SYGVKD. The assay was immunoSEQ multiplex PCR, and TCRdb's table has in-frame clones only and misses some. The top ten hold 4% to 6% of the sample, which has 70,000 or so clones, roughly 84% seen once. The study enrolled patients with locally advanced or metastatic urothelial carcinoma. Material: PBMCs, obtained around atezolizumab (anti-PD-L1) treatment. This TCR was recovered from a man in his sixties or seventies with urothelial cancer. The V gene is TRBV10-3, the J gene TRBJ2-1; 9 bases are a match to TRBD2. The CDR3 sequence is CAISEGREGYNEQFF. The CDR3, as DNA: TGTGCCATCAGTGAGGGGCGGGAGGGCTACAATGAGCAGTTCTTC.